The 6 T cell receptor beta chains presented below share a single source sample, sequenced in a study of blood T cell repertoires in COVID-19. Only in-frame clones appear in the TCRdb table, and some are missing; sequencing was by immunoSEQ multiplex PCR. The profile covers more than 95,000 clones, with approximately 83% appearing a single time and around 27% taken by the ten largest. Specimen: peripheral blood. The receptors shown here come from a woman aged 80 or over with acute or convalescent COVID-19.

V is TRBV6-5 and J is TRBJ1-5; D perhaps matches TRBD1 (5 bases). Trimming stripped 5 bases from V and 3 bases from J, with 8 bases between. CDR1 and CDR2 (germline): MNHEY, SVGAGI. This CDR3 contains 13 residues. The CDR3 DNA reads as TGTGCCAGCAGTCGACAGACCAATCAGCCCCAGCATTTT. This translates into CASSRQTNQPQHF.

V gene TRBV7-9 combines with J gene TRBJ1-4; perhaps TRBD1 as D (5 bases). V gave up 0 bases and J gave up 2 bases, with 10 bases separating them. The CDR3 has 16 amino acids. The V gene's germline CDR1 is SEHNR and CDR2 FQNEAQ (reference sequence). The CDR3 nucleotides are TGTGCCAGCAGCTTAGCGCCGGGGGGGACTAATGAAAAACTGTTTTTT. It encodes CASSLAPGGTNEKLFF.

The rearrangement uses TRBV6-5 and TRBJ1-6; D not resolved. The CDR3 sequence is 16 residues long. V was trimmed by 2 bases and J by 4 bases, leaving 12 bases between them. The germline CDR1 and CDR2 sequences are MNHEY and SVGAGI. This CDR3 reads CASSYVYPTYNSPLHF. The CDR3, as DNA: TGTGCCAGCAGTTACGTTTATCCTACGTATAATTCACCCCTCCACTTT.

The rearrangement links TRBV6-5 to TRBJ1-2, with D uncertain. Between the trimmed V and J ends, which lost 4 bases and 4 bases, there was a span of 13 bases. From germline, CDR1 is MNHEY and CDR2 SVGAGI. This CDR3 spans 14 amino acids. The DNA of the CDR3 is TGTGCCAGCAGTTCACCTGGTCCTAGCTATGGCTACACCTTC. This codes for CASSSPGPSYGYTF.

The CDR3 loop reads CASSPLAGLYNEQFF. CDR3 DNA sequence: TGTGCCAGCAGCCCTCTAGCGGGGCTATACAATGAGCAGTTCTTC. The chain couples TRBV7-3 to TRBJ2-1, with 9 bases identical to TRBD2. The trim removed 5 bases at V and 4 bases at J, leaving 6 bases unmatched. Germline V lookup: CDR1 SGHTA, CDR2 FQGTGA. The CDR3 sequence is 15 residues long.

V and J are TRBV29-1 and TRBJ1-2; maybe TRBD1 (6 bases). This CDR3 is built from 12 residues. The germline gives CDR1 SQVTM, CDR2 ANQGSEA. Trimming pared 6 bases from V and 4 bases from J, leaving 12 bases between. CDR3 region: CSVGGRGYGYTF. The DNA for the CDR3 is TGCAGCGTGGGGGGGCGCGGCTATGGCTACACCTTC. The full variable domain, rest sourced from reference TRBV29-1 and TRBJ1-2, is SAVISQKPSRDICQRGTSLTIQCQVDSQVTMMFWYRQQPGQSLTLIATANQGSEATYESGFVIDKFPISRPNLTFSTLTVSNMSPEDSSIYLCSVGGRGYGYTFGSGTRLTVV.